The T cell receptor beta chain under discussion was sequenced for a study of blood T cell repertoires in COVID-19. Study at large: COVID-19 samples, acute and convalescent, were from the United States, Italy and Spain. Sources were T cells, B-cell-depleted T cells, or PBMCs; the material itself was cDNA or gDNA.

Seattle cases were enrolled at active infection and followed longitudinally. CDR3 length: 15 residues. Germline V gives CDR1 SEHNR, CDR2 FQNEAQ (reference sequence). V lost 6 bases and J lost 1, with 12 bases in between. Repertoires were generated with immunoSEQ multiplex PCR, while TCRdb's copy carries only in-frame clones and drops some. This table holds fewer than 200,000 clones, 85% found once. Input material: peripheral blood. The source of this sequence is a woman between 55 and 75 years old with COVID-19, enrolled during active disease. V is TRBV7-9 and J is TRBJ2-2; TRBD2 is a possible D gene (5 bases). CDR3 nucleotides: TGTGCCAGCAGGAGTAGCGCGGGGAACACCGGGGAGCTGTTTTTT. This gives the protein CASRSSAGNTGELFF.